The 32 T cell receptor beta chains below all came from one sample that was sequenced in a study of Tregs in tolerant kidney transplant recipients. Recipients received nonmyeloablative bone marrow transplants from related graft donors, with transient mixed chimerism. Method: immunoSEQ multiplex PCR; TCRdb's copy keeps in-frame clones and lacks some. The ten top clones account for 1.8%, within a sample of under 35,000 clones. The specimen comprised CD4+ T cells from blood (PBMCs), sampled 24 months after the transplant. These receptors were obtained from a human patient who received a combined kidney and bone marrow transplant. Some T cells may arise from the graft donor.

A remark on this clone: The sequence runs out 3 residues before the end of the CDR3; the remainder is reconstructed from the germline J gene. The gene calls are TRBV30 and TRBJ2-7; TRBD2 aligns across 10 bases. V shed 0 bases and J 2 bases; nucleotides not matched to a gene: 7. Looked up from germline, CDR1 is GTSNPN and CDR2 is SVGIG (reference sequence). CDR3 size: 16 residues. CDR3 DNA, as far as it was read: TGTGCCTGGAGTGTACCCCGGACTAGCGGAACCTACGAG. It encodes CAWSVPRTSGTYE. Given in full, the CDR3 is CAWSVPRTSGTYEQYF.

Concerning this clone: The read ends 3 residues early relative to the CDR3; the germline J gene fills the gap. This sequence joins TRBV19 and TRBJ2-2; TRBD2 might be the D (6 bases). Trimming took 3 bases from V and 6 from J, leaving 14 bases between them. The CDR3 sequence is 15 residues long. The germline V gene encodes CDR1 LNHDA and CDR2 SQIVND (reference sequence). The CDR3 spells CASSIETSGAGELFF. CDR3 DNA (partial): TGTGCCAGTAGTATCGAGACTAGTGGGGCCGGGGAG.

On this clone: Read data end 3 residues before the CDR3 end; the end is taken from the germline J gene. The chain links TRBV5-1 to TRBJ2-2; no firm D call. Trimming removed 0 bases at V and 3 bases at J, with 9 bases between. The CDR3 loop spans 15 amino acids. Germline CDR1 is SGHRS and CDR2 is YFSETQ. Incomplete CDR3 DNA: TGCGCCAGCAGCTTGGTCATCAGATACACCGGGGAG. Its protein product is CASSLVIRYTGE. The entire CDR3 sequence reads CASSLVIRYTGELFF.

On this clone itself: The read stops 3 residues short of the end of the CDR3; the missing end is completed from the germline J gene. V usage is TRBV28 and J usage is TRBJ1-2; D not resolved. Trimming took 2 bases from V and 5 from J, leaving 12 bases between them. CDR1 MDHEN and CDR2 SYDVKM come from the germline V gene. There are 14 residues in the CDR3. The CDR3: CASSLRQAPYGYTF. CDR3 bases read: TGTGCCAGCAGTTTACGGCAGGCCCCTTATGGC.

In the case of this clone: The read ends 3 residues before the CDR3 terminus; that terminus is restored from the germline J gene. This chain links TRBV7-8 with TRBJ1-2, with D maybe TRBD1 (6 bases). V was shortened by 1 base and J by 4 bases, with 7 bases between the two germline ends. This CDR3 contains 13 residues. Germline CDR1 SGHVS, CDR2 FQNEAQ. The CDR3 spells CASSLGTAYGYTF. The CDR3 DNA, read in part, is TGTGCCAGCAGCTTAGGGACAGCCTATGGC.

To note about this clone: The CDR3 extends 3 residues past the end of the read, so its final part is completed from the germline J gene. The V and J genes are TRBV20-1 and TRBJ2-3; D is ambiguous. The V gene lost 1 base and the J gene lost 2 bases, with 7 bases spanning the gap. The germline gives CDR1 DFQATT, CDR2 SNEGSKA (reference sequence). The CDR3 sequence is 13 residues long. This chain's CDR3 is CSARGAHTDTQYF. The DNA read from the CDR3 is TGCAGTGCTAGAGGAGCTCACACAGATACG.

As for this clone: The CDR3 end falls 3 residues outside the read, so it is completed with the germline J gene. The V and J genes are TRBV6-2 or TRBV6-3 and TRBJ1-5, with 7 bases matching TRBD1. CDR1 and CDR2 (germline): MNHEY, SVGEGT. The CDR3 contains 15 residues. The CDR3 protein is CASSPDRINKRPQHF. The sequenced CDR3 bases are TGTGCCAGCAGCCCGGACAGGATTAACAAACGTCCC.

Comments on this clone: The sequenced fragment ends 3 residues before the CDR3 boundary, so the rest is inferred from the germline J gene. The chain couples TRBV5-1 to TRBJ2-3; 15 bases agree with TRBD2. Germline CDR1 SGHRS, CDR2 YFSETQ. The CDR3 runs to 18 residues. J gave up 6 bases and V 6 bases, and 14 bases lay outside the gene matches. CDR3 DNA, as far as it was read: TGCGCCAGCACCATGACCCCGGGACTAGCGGGAGGAGGTGATACG. Amino acid sequence: CASTMTPGLAGGGDT. In full, the CDR3 reads CASTMTPGLAGGGDTQYF.

With respect to this clone: The read terminates 3 residues before the CDR3 end, so the remaining end is supplied by the germline J gene. This sequence joins TRBV4-2 and TRBJ1-2; possible D gene TRBD1, 5 bases. Germline V CDR1 and CDR2: LGHNA, YNFKEQ. The V end lost 1 base, the J end lost 0 bases, and 15 bases lay between the germline ends. CDR3 size: 17 residues. CDR3 protein: CASSQGERPGANYGYTF. CDR3 bases read: TGTGCCAGCAGCCAAGGGGAGCGGCCGGGGGCTAACTATGGC.

CDR3 bases read: TGTGCCAGCTCACACCTGGGACAGGGGGTGAAAGACAATGAG. It encodes CASSHLGQGVKDNE. The full CDR3 is CASSHLGQGVKDNEQFF. The chain links TRBV18 to TRBJ2-1, with 11 positions matching TRBD1. The DNA ends 3 residues before the CDR3 does, and the rest of the CDR3 is filled in from the germline J gene. The J segment lost 5 bases and the V segment lost 4 bases, leaving 10 bases of the junction unmatched. The CDR3 totals 17 residues. Germline V lookup: CDR1 KGHSH, CDR2 LQKENI. The entire variable domain, with the rest obtained from reference TRBV18 and TRBJ2-1, is as follows: NAGVMQNPRHLVRRRGQEARLRCSPMKGHSHVYWYRQLPEEGLKFMVYLQKENIIDESGMPKERFSAEFPKEGPSILRIQQVVRGDSAAYFCASSHLGQGVKDNEQFFGPGTRLTVL.

With regard to this clone: Read coverage stops 3 residues before the CDR3 terminus; the germline J gene supplies the remainder. The genes are TRBV20-1 and TRBJ1-6; 7 bases are a match to TRBD1. The CDR3 runs 15 residues. The J segment lost 9 bases and the V segment lost 5 bases, leaving 13 bases of the junction unmatched. Germline assignment: CDR1 DFQATT and CDR2 SNEGSKA (reference sequence). The CDR3 spells CSAADPGQWLSPLHF. The DNA read from the CDR3 is TGCAGTGCTGCAGACCCGGGACAGTGGCTTTCACCC.

Worth noting for this clone: Read data end 3 residues before the CDR3 end; the end is taken from the germline J gene. The V and J genes are TRBV5-1 and TRBJ2-7; D possibly corresponds to TRBD1 (6 bases). The V gene's germline CDR1 is SGHRS and CDR2 YFSETQ. CDR3 length: 16 amino acids. The ends were cut back, 0 bases at V and 5 bases at J, with 18 bases in the middle. The covered CDR3 bases are TGCGCCAGCAGCTTGGGGGATACAGGGCACGGGGACGAG. It codes for CASSLGDTGHGDE. The complete CDR3 sequence is CASSLGDTGHGDEQYF.

With regard to this clone: From the germline J gene comes the end of the CDR3, since the read stops 3 residues before it. The chain recombines TRBV5-1 with TRBJ2-1; TRBD2 matches at 12 bases. The germline V gene encodes CDR1 SGHRS and CDR2 YFSETQ. CDR3 size: 18 residues. Trimming took 0 bases from V and 6 from J; bases not matched to a gene: 10. The CDR3 bases that were read are TGCGCCAGCAGCTTGGTTCCTTCTAGCGGGAGGGGAGGCAATGAG. Translating it yields CASSLVPSSGRGGNE. The CDR3 reads in full as CASSLVPSSGRGGNEQFF.

Worth noting for this clone: The read gets to within 3 residues of the CDR3 end, and the germline J gene fills in the rest. V gene TRBV30 combines with J gene TRBJ1-2, with D unclear. V was pared by 0 bases and J by 2 bases, with 7 bases between. Germline values: CDR1 GTSNPN, CDR2 SVGIG (reference sequence). The CDR3 contains 13 residues. Incomplete CDR3 DNA: TGTGCCTGGAGTGTACGGCGGAACTATGGC. Protein: CAWSVRRNYG. The whole CDR3 protein is CAWSVRRNYGYTF. The full variable domain, rest sourced from reference TRBV30 and TRBJ1-2, is SQTIHQWPATLVQPVGSPLSLECTVEGTSNPNLYWYRQAAGRGLQLLFYSVGIGQISSEVPQNLSASRPQDRQFILSSKKLLLSDSGFYLCAWSVRRNYGYTFGSGTRLTVV.

A remark on this clone: The read terminates 3 residues before the CDR3 end, so the remaining end is supplied by the germline J gene. The chain links TRBV2 to TRBJ2-7, with D possibly TRBD2 on 6 matching bases. From germline, CDR1 is SNHLY and CDR2 FYNNEI. Trimming removed 1 base at V and 4 bases at J, with 14 bases between. This CDR3 contains 15 residues. Partial CDR3 DNA: TGTGCCAGCAGTGAAGGGGGGGTCCTGTTATACGAG. This sequence encodes CASSEGGVLLYE. The CDR3, in full, reads CASSEGGVLLYEQYF. The entire variable domain, with the rest obtained from reference TRBV2 and TRBJ2-7, is as follows: EPEVTQTPSHQVTQMGQEVILRCVPISNHLYFYWYRQILGQKVEFLVSFYNNEISEKSEIFDDQFSVERPDGSNFTLKIRSTKLEDSAMYFCASSEGGVLLYEQYFGPGTRLTVT.

The CDR3 sequence: CASSHRGSLSYEQYF. CDR3 DNA (partial): TGTGCCAGCAGCCATAGGGGTAGTTTGTCCTACGAG. The chain employs TRBV7-9 and TRBJ2-7; TRBD1 is a possible D gene (5 bases). The sequence runs out 3 residues before the end of the CDR3; the remainder is reconstructed from the germline J gene. V was trimmed by 5 bases and J by 1 base, leaving 15 bases between them. The length of the CDR3 is 15 residues. In germline, CDR1 is SEHNR, CDR2 FQNEAQ (reference sequence).

The CDR3 region is CASSLSSGVYNEQFF. The sequenced CDR3 bases are TGCGCCAGCAGCTTGTCTAGCGGGGTCTACAATGAG. The genes are TRBV5-1 and TRBJ2-1; 9 bases line up with TRBD2. The CDR3 goes on 3 residues after the read ends, and that part is filled in from the germline J gene. This CDR3 is built from 15 residues. J was trimmed by 3 bases and V by 1 base; bases with no gene match: 2. CDR1 SGHRS and CDR2 YFSETQ come from the germline V gene.

Concerning this clone: The read stops 3 residues short of the end of the CDR3; the missing end is completed from the germline J gene. V is TRBV10-1 and J is TRBJ1-1, with 11 bases that match TRBD1. Germline V CDR1 and CDR2: WNHNN, SYGVQD (reference sequence). The V and J ends lost 5 bases and 4 bases, in that order; junction bases with no gene match: 3. The CDR3 runs to 14 residues. The part of the CDR3 DNA that was read is TGCGCCAGCAGTCCGGGACAGGGGGGCACTGAA. The encoded protein is CASSPGQGGTE. The complete CDR3 protein is CASSPGQGGTEAFF.

Worth noting for this clone: The observed sequence ends 3 residues before the CDR3 terminus, with the missing tail filled in from the germline J gene. V usage is TRBV20-1 and J usage is TRBJ1-5, with 8 bases aligning to TRBD1. Germline V CDR1 and CDR2: DFQATT, SNEGSKA (reference sequence). The CDR3 has 14 amino acids. V trimming: 4 bases; J trimming: 2 bases; junction bases outside the gene matches: 4. CDR3 DNA, as far as it was read: TGCAGTGCTATCCCGGACAGGGGCAATCAGCCC. Its translation: CSAIPDRGNQP. The entire CDR3 is CSAIPDRGNQPQHF.

Regarding this clone: The CDR3 end is not reached by the read, which stops 3 residues before it; the germline J gene fills it in. V gene TRBV18 combines with J gene TRBJ1-2; 7 nucleotides match TRBD1. Germline loops: CDR1 KGHSH, CDR2 LQKENI. The CDR3 consists of 13 residues. The part of the CDR3 DNA that was read is TGTGCCAGCTCAACCACCACAGGGGTCGGC. Translated: CASSTTTGVG. The whole CDR3 is CASSTTTGVGYTF.

A note on this clone: The read halts 3 residues ahead of the CDR3 end, with the missing end drawn from the germline J gene. The chain employs TRBV29-1 and TRBJ1-1; 7 positions agree with TRBD1. CDR1 and CDR2 (germline): SQVTM, ANQGSEA. V lost 7 bases, J lost 1 base, and 6 bases stayed unmatched. The CDR3 has 13 residues. CDR3 region: CSGGGGRNTEAFF. CDR3 bases read: TGCAGCGGGGGAGGGGGCCGGAACACTGAA.

Comments on this clone: The read halts 3 residues ahead of the CDR3 end, with the missing end drawn from the germline J gene. The chain has TRBV2 and TRBJ1-4; the match to TRBD1 covers 8 bases. The CDR3 has 13 residues. The ends lost 10 bases at V and 7 bases at J; junction bases unmatched: 8. Germline V gene data show CDR1 as SNHLY and CDR2 as FYNNEI. This chain's CDR3 is CATRTGSIEKLFF. The CDR3 bases that were read are TGTGCCACCCGGACAGGGTCTATTGAAAAA.

Notes on this clone: The sequenced fragment ends 3 residues before the CDR3 boundary, so the rest is inferred from the germline J gene. This rearrangement joins TRBV7-6 to TRBJ1-6, with D possibly TRBD1 on 6 matching bases. Germline assignment: CDR1 SGHVS and CDR2 FNYEAQ. Deletions cut 5 bases from V and 5 bases from J, with 10 bases between. CDR3 length: 14 residues. Partial CDR3 DNA: TGTGCCAGCAGCCTCAGGACAGATAATTCACCC. Translating it yields CASSLRTDNSP. The full-length CDR3 reads as CASSLRTDNSPLHF. The full variable domain, in which reference TRBV7-6 and TRBJ1-6 provide the parts outside the CDR3, is GAGVSQSPRYKVTKRGQDVALRCDPISGHVSLYWYRQALGQGPEFLTYFNYEAQQDKSGLPNDRFSAERPEGSISTLTIQRTEQRDSAMYRCASSLRTDNSPLHFGNGTRLTVT.

On this clone: The DNA ends 3 residues before the CDR3 does, and the rest of the CDR3 is filled in from the germline J gene. The chain is built from TRBV12-3 or TRBV12-4 and TRBJ2-3, with 7 bases lining up with TRBD2. The CDR3 runs 15 residues. V lost 5 bases and J lost 2; bases outside the gene matches: 7. CDR3 loop: CASSPSGAPTDTQYF. Partial CDR3 DNA: TGTGCCAGCAGTCCTAGCGGAGCCCCCACAGATACG.

Regarding this clone: With the read ending 3 residues before the CDR3 end, the germline J gene is used to fill in that end. The chain joins TRBV11-2 to TRBJ2-7; 8 nucleotides line up with TRBD2. Germline loops: CDR1 SGHAT, CDR2 FQNNGV. The CDR3 has 15 residues. The trim removed 5 bases at V and 2 bases at J, leaving 8 bases unmatched. CDR3 DNA, as far as it was read: TGTGCCAGCAGCCTATCATCGGGACTAGCCTACGAG. Its protein product is CASSLSSGLAYE. The full CDR3 reads CASSLSSGLAYEQYF.

As concerns this clone: The sequence runs out 3 residues before the end of the CDR3; the remainder is reconstructed from the germline J gene. The rearrangement uses TRBV30 and TRBJ2-3; TRBD1 aligns across 9 bases. This CDR3 has 16 amino acids. Germline loops: CDR1 GTSNPN, CDR2 SVGIG (reference sequence). The V and J ends lost 0 bases and 6 bases, in that order; junction bases with no gene match: 10. CDR3 DNA, as far as it was read: TGTGCCTGGAGTGTAAGGGACAGGGCTAGTGGGGATACG. This sequence encodes CAWSVRDRASGDT. The complete CDR3 protein is CAWSVRDRASGDTQYF.

As for this clone: The CDR3 end lies 3 residues beyond the end of the read and is filled in from the germline J gene. The rearrangement links TRBV5-1 to TRBJ2-1, with D tentatively TRBD1 (5 bases). CDR1 and CDR2 from the germline V gene are SGHRS and YFSETQ. V was pared by 2 bases and J by 3 bases, with 12 bases between. The CDR3 length is 15 residues. CDR3 bases read: TGCGCCAGCAGCTTCACGGCAGGGAACTACAATGAG. Translation: CASSFTAGNYNE. The complete CDR3 protein is CASSFTAGNYNEQFF.

For this clone: The CDR3 is cut off 3 residues early in the read; its end comes from the germline J gene. The chain joins TRBV11-2 to TRBJ2-3; TRBD1 matches at 7 bases. CDR3 length: 14 residues. CDR1 SGHAT and CDR2 FQNNGV come from the germline V gene. The CDR3 DNA, read in part, is TGTGCCAGCAGCTTAGGTTTTAGGGGGCCAACG. Its translation is CASSLGFRGPT. The full CDR3 sequence reads CASSLGFRGPTQYF. Looking up the rest from reference TRBV11-2 and TRBJ2-3 gives the full variable domain: EAGVAQSPRYKIIEKRQSVAFWCNPISGHATLYWYQQILGQGPKLLIQFQNNGVVDDSQLPKDRFSAERLKGVDSTLKIQPAKLEDSAVYLCASSLGFRGPTQYFGPGTRLTVL.

About this clone itself: With the read ending 3 residues before the CDR3 end, the germline J gene is used to fill in that end. V usage is TRBV19 and J usage is TRBJ1-1; tentatively, D is TRBD1 (6 bases). The CDR3 consists of 14 residues. V dropped 4 bases and J dropped 1 base, with 10 bases sitting between them. CDR1 is LNHDA and CDR2 is SQIVND in the germline V gene (reference sequence). Partial CDR3 DNA: TGTGCCAGTAGTAAGGAGACAGGGAACACTGAA. Amino acid sequence: CASSKETGNTE. The whole CDR3 protein is CASSKETGNTEAFF.

On this clone: With the read ending 3 residues before the CDR3 end, the germline J gene is used to fill in that end. The chain uses TRBV20-1 and TRBJ2-1; the match to TRBD2 covers 13 bases. With 1 base clipped from V and 6 bases from J, the junction kept 6 bases outside the gene matches. Per the germline V gene, CDR1 is DFQATT and CDR2 is SNEGSKA (reference sequence). The CDR3 sequence is 16 residues long. The part of the CDR3 DNA that was read is TGCAGTGCTAGAGCACTAGCGGGAGGGCCTTTCAATGAG. Its translation is CSARALAGGPFNE. The full CDR3 protein is CSARALAGGPFNEQFF.

According to its frequency, this clone is medium-sized (0.01 to 0.1%). The read is 3 residues too short to cover the CDR3 end, so that end is filled in from the germline J gene. J is TRBJ1-1 and V is TRBV10-3, with a weak D call TRBD1 (5 bases). V was clipped by 1 base and J by 2 bases, with 8 bases between them. Germline V gene sequence: CDR1 ENHRY, CDR2 SYGVKD. The CDR3 loop spans 14 amino acids. This CDR3 is CAISEWQGNTEAFF. The DNA read from the CDR3 is TGTGCCATCAGTGAGTGGCAGGGAAACACTGAA.

Comments on this clone: The missing CDR3 end, 3 residues past where the read stops, is filled in from the germline J gene. The chain uses TRBV2 and TRBJ2-2; 13 bases are shared with TRBD2. Germline V lookup: CDR1 SNHLY, CDR2 FYNNEI. V dropped 4 bases and J dropped 7; count of bases not matched to a gene: 6. This CDR3 has 16 amino acids. CDR3: CASSGTSGRAVGELFF. The CDR3 DNA, read in part, is TGTGCCAGCAGTGGTACTAGCGGGAGGGCCGTCGGGGAG.